This TCR beta chain stems from a study of blood T cell repertoires in COVID-19 (dated by TCRdb to the early 2020s). With respect to the entire study: Samples from collaborators originated in the United States, Italy and Spain and spanned both the acute and convalescent phases of COVID-19. Samples came from the ongoing ImmuneRACE study (first 160 participants) plus 1,254 subjects from 6 global collaborators. Nearly every sample came with metadata listing a de-identified subject ID, COVID-19 status, age in years and sex. The repertoires were made available in a free public database intended to serve as a resource for research on the immune response to SARS-CoV-2. HLA class I and class II types, where available, came from metadata supplied by the sample provider rather than from assay-based typing. The prospective study material was composed of cDNA or gDNA derived from T cells, B-cell-depleted T cells, or PBMCs. Deeply sampled blood TCRbeta repertoires from subjects exposed to, actively infected with, or recovered from COVID-19 were included in the dataset. The full study reports these points: How much clinical and demographic metadata was included differed by source and by participant, and the metadata was provided uncurated.

Worth noting for this clone: Its antigen has not been determined. Per-base qualities were not stored, and no clone one base away is much larger.

CDR1 and CDR2, per the germline V gene (reference sequence), are LNHDA and SQIVND. CDR3 length: 14 amino acids, cysteine to phenylalanine. Here the CDR3 DNA is all that survives: 42 bases in frame from base 1. V is cut by 5 bases and J by 0 bases, and the space between the germline ends is 10 bases. The immunoSEQ Assay, a bias-controlled multiplex PCR, was used to amplify TCRbeta CDR3 regions from genomic DNA. For the original study's pipeline: Nucleated cell counts per sample were estimated from amplification of reference gene primers within the assay. To quantify the absolute abundance of each unique TCRbeta CDR3 rearrangement, sequence reads were collapsed and filtered. For each sample, productive Simpson clonality was calculated by taking the square root of Simpson's diversity index across productive rearrangements. What TCRdb holds here is the immuneACCESS table cut down to in-frame rearrangements. Part of the clones is not present; checked against another copy, under half of the missing clones reflect an unresolved V gene, and the others are unexplained. V, J and clone size are taken as reported in that table, and D and trimming were inferred from the DNA itself. The sample has a few hundred thousand clones on record, less than 90% of them singletons. The top ten constitute about 2% of the sample.

Each collaborating institution followed its own protocols to collect whole blood in K2EDTA tubes. Collaborator samples were shipped for TCRbeta analysis as frozen whole blood, isolated PBMCs, or DNA extracted from either sample type. The V and J segments used are TRBV19 and TRBJ1-2; the D segment could be TRBD1, given 5 matching bases. The sample consisted of peripheral blood. This receptor was taken from a man under 40 with active or convalescent COVID-19. At the DNA level, the sequence is TGTGCCAGTAGTGAACAGGTGTCTAACTATGGCTACACCTTC. It codes for CASSEQVSNYGYTF.